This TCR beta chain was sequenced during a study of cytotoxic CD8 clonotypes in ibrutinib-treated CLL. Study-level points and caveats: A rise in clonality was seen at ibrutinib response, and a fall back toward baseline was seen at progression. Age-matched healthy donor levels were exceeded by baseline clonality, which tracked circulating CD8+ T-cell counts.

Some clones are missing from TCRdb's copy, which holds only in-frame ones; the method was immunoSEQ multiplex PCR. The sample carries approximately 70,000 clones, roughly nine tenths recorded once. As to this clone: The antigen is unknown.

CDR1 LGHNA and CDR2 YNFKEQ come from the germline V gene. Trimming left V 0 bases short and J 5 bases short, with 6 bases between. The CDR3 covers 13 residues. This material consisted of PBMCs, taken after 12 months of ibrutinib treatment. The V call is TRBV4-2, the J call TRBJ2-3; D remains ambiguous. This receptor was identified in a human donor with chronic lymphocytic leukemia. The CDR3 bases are TGTGCCAGCAGCCAAGAAGGACGAGATACGCAGTATTTT. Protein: CASSQEGRDTQYF.